This T cell receptor (beta chain) came from a study of CD8+ T cells in alopecia areata (dated by TCRdb to between 2018 and 2020). With respect to the entire study: Treated patients were enrolled in an open-label pilot trial of oral tofacitinib at 5 to 10 mg twice daily for moderate-to-severe alopecia areata. Tofacitinib was given for 6 to 18 months, followed by 6 months of follow-up off drug to assess delayed response and recurrence. Disease severity in treated patients was measured with the SALT score, which quantifies the percentage of affected scalp surface area. To study T cell clonal expansion in alopecia areata, the researchers applied high-throughput TCRbeta sequencing to both the C3H/HeJ mouse model and human patients. Scalp tissue and sorted CD4+ and CD8+ peripheral blood T cells from patchy and totalis/universalis alopecia areata patients and from healthy controls were covered by human TCRbeta sequencing. Tofacitinib-treated patients had biopsies at baseline and at 4 and 24 weeks of treatment, with a later scalp biopsy in several patients. Clonality in the scalp was compared among normal scalp (n=4), patchy alopecia areata scalp (n=8), and alopecia totalis/universalis scalp (n=8). RNA was extracted with the PAXgene miRNA kit for fixed scalp, the miRNeasy kit for PBMCs, and the RNeasy kit for mouse skin. TCRbeta CDR3 regions were amplified by immunoSEQ multiplex PCR using 35 Vbeta forward and 13 Jbeta reverse primers.

About this clone: Which antigen it targets is not known. No much larger clonotype is one base removed from it; base qualities were not supplied.

Preparation of the library involved the immunoSEQ multiplex PCR assay. RNA was extracted from all samples and reverse transcribed into cDNA as template for TCR sequencing. SuperScript III was used for first-strand cDNA synthesis, primed with a 2:1 mix of oligo-dT and random hexamers. A synthetic immune receptor repertoire was used to assess amplification bias, and residual bias was removed computationally. For the original study's pipeline: After raw reads were preprocessed to remove errors, the CDR3 was defined following IMGT conventions as running from the conserved cysteine to phenylalanine. To get clonality, Shannon entropy was normalized by log2 of the number of productive unique TCRs and the result was subtracted from 1. CD4 or CD8 identity of scalp clones was inferred by cross-referencing scalp TCRbeta sequences with sorted blood CD4 and CD8 repertoires. Imported from immuneACCESS, the table was reduced by TCRdb to in-frame sequences with V and J called. These copies leave out some clones; in studies compared against another copy, an unresolved V gene accounts for under half, and the cause of the remainder is not known. V and J calls and clone size are given by that table; D and trimming were obtained from the DNA. For this sample there are about 210,000 clones; around 43% appear just once. Approximately 2.9% of the sample belongs to the ten largest clones.

CDR3 length: 12 amino acids, cysteine to phenylalanine. Just the 36-base CDR3 DNA is kept, in frame starting at base 1. V is pared back by 0 bases and J by 4 bases, with 7 bases lying between the germline termini. In the germline V gene (reference sequence), CDR1 corresponds to GTSNPN and CDR2 to SVGIG. The treatment or condition label for this specimen denotes: oral pan-JAK inhibitor, 5-10 mg twice daily. Peripheral blood and lesional scalp punch biopsies were obtained from patients with alopecia areata. After PBMCs were isolated by density centrifugation and stained for CD3, CD4 and CD8, a FACSAria was used to sort CD4+ and CD8+ T cells. General findings and caveats noted by the study authors: During tofacitinib treatment, many expanded lesional clones remained in scalp and blood, and this persistence may partly explain relapse after treatment is stopped. Because the treated cohort was small and included a single nonresponder, larger studies are needed to assess links between baseline CD8+ expansion and response. Unlike mouse skin, which is dominated by gammadelta T cells, normal human skin has resident alphabeta T cells that are also sequenced, and this complicates analysis of the scalp TCR repertoire. Tofacitinib significantly decreased scalp clonality and the number of expanded CD8+ clones among the top 100 scalp clones. Higher clonality and more expanded CD8+ clones were observed in lesional scalp than in normal scalp, particularly in alopecia totalis/universalis, a finding suggestive of antigenic drive. Shared TCR sequences between patients were less evident than in mice, which may be partly attributable to HLA diversity in the patient population.

The sequence is built from TRBV30 and TRBJ2-7; confidence is insufficient to name the D gene. The input for sequencing was CD4+ T cells sorted from blood, taken between weeks 36 and 40, from a patient treated with tofacitinib. The source is a human donor with alopecia areata. The CDR3 protein: CAWSVIRYEQYF. The bases are TGTGCCTGGAGTGTAATCCGATACGAGCAGTACTTC. The CDR3, completed at both ends by the reference TRBV30 and TRBJ2-7 genes, gives the full variable domain SQTIHQWPATLVQPVGSPLSLECTVEGTSNPNLYWYRQAAGRGLQLLFYSVGIGQISSEVPQNLSASRPQDRQFILSSKKLLLSDSGFYLCAWSVIRYEQYFGPGTRLTVT.